This T cell receptor (beta chain) emerged from a study of OX40 agonist ivuxolimab in advanced cancers. Study-wide background: Checkpoint inhibitors had been given previously to 40% of patients. Partial responses, seen in three patients, involved one hepatocellular carcinoma and two cutaneous melanomas.

Whole-study results and caveats: Average numbers of expanded clones were greater in CD8+ T cells than in CD4+.

Germline CDR1 and CDR2: MGHRA and YSYEKL. CDR3 size: 16 residues. V was clipped by 4 bases and J by 8 bases; unmatched bases: 8. Generated by immunoSEQ multiplex PCR, the TCRdb table keeps only in-frame clones and is missing some. The sample lists 45,000 to 65,000 clones, over 75% occurring once. Details on this clone: Its antigen is not identified.

Material: CD4+ or CD8+ T cells sorted from blood, obtained in a trial of the OX40 agonist ivuxolimab. The chain recombines TRBV4-1 with TRBJ2-3; 14 nucleotides line up with TRBD2. This TCR came from an adult with an advanced solid tumor such as melanoma, head and neck, liver or kidney cancer. CDR3 residues: CASSPGLAGGGGTQYF. CDR3 sequence (DNA): TGCGCCAGCAGCCCAGGACTAGCGGGAGGTGGAGGTACGCAGTATTTT.